This is a list of T cell receptor beta chains from one sample in a study of blood T cell repertoires in COVID-19. Sequencing used immunoSEQ multiplex PCR; TCRdb keeps in-frame clones, though not all of them. Here the sample spans approximately 250,000 clones, approximately 84% being singletons. Input material: peripheral blood. The receptor set was obtained from a human donor in a cohort sampled during active COVID-19. Both conserved end residues are part of each CDR3. D genes are given only for firm matches. A clone size is listed for some rows: how often the clone was seen (once, few, many), or a class if it is expanded.

-,TRBV6-4,-,TRBJ1-2,TGTGCCAGCAGGGACAGTCCAGACTATGGCTACACCTTT,CASRDSPDYGYTF
-,TRBV10-2,TRBD2,TRBJ2-1,TGCGCCAGCCGGGGTCGCCGGGGGGTAAATGAGCAGTTCTTC,CASRGRRGVNEQFF
-,TRBV19,-,TRBJ2-1,TGTGCCAGTAGTATAGCTACTAGCCCACCCTACAATGAGCAGTTCTTC,CASSIATSPPYNEQFF
-,TRBV9,-,TRBJ1-5,TGTGCCAGCAGCGTAGGGGCAGGGTACGAGGGCAATCAGCCCCAGCATTTT,CASSVGAGYEGNQPQHF
-,TRBV6-4,TRBD2,TRBJ2-2,TGTGCCAGCGGACCCTACAGCGGGGGGCCCCACGGGGAGCTGTTTTTT,CASGPYSGGPHGELFF
-,TRBV18,-,TRBJ2-1,TGTGCCAGCTCACCACAGGGGGATGAGCAGTTCTTC,CASSPQGDEQFF
-,TRBV3-1/TRBV3-2,-,TRBJ1-2,TGTGCCAGCAGCCAAGTGCGCGGGATTAACTATGGCTACACCTTC,CASSQVRGINYGYTF
-,TRBV18,-,TRBJ2-5,TGTGCCAGCTCATTTGGGGAGGTGGAGACCCAGTACTTC,CASSFGEVETQYF
few,TRBV6-2/TRBV6-3,TRBD2,TRBJ2-1,TGTGCCAGCAGTTTTAGTCCTAGCGGGAGTCGGTACAATGAGCAGTTCTTC,CASSFSPSGSRYNEQFF
-,TRBV5-5,TRBD1,TRBJ1-1,TGTGCCAGCAGCATCGGACAGGGGAGTAACACTGAAGCTTTCTTT,CASSIGQGSNTEAFF
-,TRBV5-4,-,TRBJ1-1,TGTGCCAGCAGCTCGACAGCGAACACTGAAGCTTTCTTT,CASSSTANTEAFF
-,TRBV7-9,TRBD2,TRBJ2-3,TGTGCCAGCAGCTTAGGGGGGAGGGCCTACGGTACGCAGTATTTT,CASSLGGRAYGTQYF
-,TRBV6-5,TRBD2,TRBJ2-1,TGTGCCAGCAGTTATGCGGCGGGAGTGAATGAGCAGTTCTTC,CASSYAAGVNEQFF
once,TRBV2,TRBD2,TRBJ2-4,TGTGCCAGCAGTGAATGGAGGGTAGCGGGAGGGCCAGGGAACATTCAGTACTTC,CASSEWRVAGGPGNIQYF
once,TRBV3-1/TRBV3-2,-,TRBJ2-5,TGTGCCAGCAGCCAAGAAGCCCGATACCAAGAGACCCAGTACTTC,CASSQEARYQETQYF
-,TRBV19,TRBD1,TRBJ1-1,TGTGCCAGTAGCCGACAGGGGAACACTGAAGCTTTCTTT,CASSRQGNTEAFF
few,TRBV12-3/TRBV12-4,-,TRBJ2-7,TGTGCCAGCAGTTTCGACAGCTACGAGCAGTACTTC,CASSFDSYEQYF
-,TRBV4-3,TRBD1,TRBJ1-2,TGCGCCAGCAGCTCCGCGGACAGGGGCCAACACTATGGCTACACCTTC,CASSSADRGQHYGYTF
-,TRBV18,TRBD1,TRBJ2-5,TGTGCCAGCTCACCACGGGGACAGATTGTACAAGAGACCCAGTACTTC,CASSPRGQIVQETQYF
-,TRBV6-1,TRBD1,TRBJ2-6,TGTGCCAGCAGTGATCGACAGGGAAGCTCTGGGGCCAACGTCCTGACTTTC,CASSDRQGSSGANVLTF
-,TRBV29-1,TRBD1,TRBJ2-7,TGCAGCGTTGAACGCAGGGGGCAGGGCGAGCAGTACTTC,CSVERRGQGEQYF
-,TRBV19,-,TRBJ1-4,TGTGCCAGTAATCGGGAGCAGGAGGCAACTAATGAAAAACTGTTTTTT,CASNREQEATNEKLFF
-,TRBV12-5,-,TRBJ1-6,TGTGCTAGTGGTTTGGTACAGGGTTCTCTCAATTCACCCCTCCACTTT,CASGLVQGSLNSPLHF
-,TRBV24-1,-,TRBJ1-5,TGTGCCACCAGTGATTTGCTCTTGGGGCGACAGCATTTT,CATSDLLLGRQHF
-,TRBV11-3,TRBD2,TRBJ2-1,TGTGCCAGCAGCCCCTCAGGGGGACTAGCGGAGAGAATCTCCTACAATGAGCAGTTCTTC,CASSPSGGLAERISYNEQFF
-,TRBV19,-,TRBJ2-7,TGTGCAAGTCATGCTAGTGGAACCTACGAGCAGTACTTC,CASHASGTYEQYF
-,TRBV2,-,TRBJ2-7,TGTGCCAGCAGTGCAAACTCCTACGAGCAGTACTTC,CASSANSYEQYF
-,TRBV4-1,TRBD2,TRBJ2-7,TGCGCCAGCAGCCAAGATCGGGGGGTCTACGAGCAGTACTTC,CASSQDRGVYEQYF
-,TRBV4-1,-,TRBJ2-1,TGCGCCAGCAGCCCAAGTTTCGGGGGAACTAACAATGAGCAGTTCTTC,CASSPSFGGTNNEQFF
-,TRBV5-5,-,TRBJ1-1,TGTGCCAGCAGCCGGACACGAGTATACACTGAAGCTTTCTTT,CASSRTRVYTEAFF
few,TRBV19,-,TRBJ1-2,TGTGCCAGTAGTGACTTAAGCGGGGACTATGGCTACACCTTC,CASSDLSGDYGYTF
-,TRBV20-1,-,TRBJ1-5,TGCAGTGCTAGTGGAAGCCCGCGGGGCAATCAGCCCCAGCATTTT,CSASGSPRGNQPQHF
-,TRBV24-1,TRBD1,TRBJ2-7,TGTGCCACCAGTGATGCGCGACAGGGGCCTAAATCGTCCGAGCAGTACTTC,CATSDARQGPKSSEQYF
-,TRBV3-1/TRBV3-2,-,TRBJ2-7,TGTGCCAGCAGCCAAGAGGCCCTTTACGAGCAGTACTTC,CASSQEALYEQYF
few,TRBV7-2,TRBD2,TRBJ2-7,TGTGCCAGCAGCTTGGGCGGGGGTACACTCTACGAGCAGTACTTC,CASSLGGGTLYEQYF
-,TRBV7-8,-,TRBJ1-5,TGTGCCAGCAGCTTACGATCGCAGGGGCTTCGCAATCAGCCCCAGCATTTT,CASSLRSQGLRNQPQHF
-,TRBV7-9,-,TRBJ1-1,TGTGCCAGCAGCTCCGACAGGCTGGGTACTGAAGCTTTCTTT,CASSSDRLGTEAFF
once,TRBV6-5,TRBD1,TRBJ1-2,TGTGCCAGCTTCGATAGGGGGCGCTTCTATGGCTACACCTTC,CASFDRGRFYGYTF
-,TRBV18,TRBD1,TRBJ2-5,TGTGCCAGCTCTTCCCACAGGGGTGAGACCCAGTACTTC,CASSSHRGETQYF
once,TRBV18,TRBD2,TRBJ2-2,TGTGCCAGCTCTCGACTAGCGGGAGGTTTGTCCGGGGAGCTGTTTTTT,CASSRLAGGLSGELFF
once,TRBV5-1,TRBD1,TRBJ1-1,TGCGCCAGCAGCTTGGGCCAGGGGGTGCCCATGAACACTGAAGCTTTCTTT,CASSLGQGVPMNTEAFF
-,TRBV19,TRBD1,TRBJ2-7,TGTGCCAGTAGTACCCCGGGACAGGGGAGCTACGAGCAGTACTTC,CASSTPGQGSYEQYF
-,TRBV7-2,-,TRBJ2-3,TGTGCCAGCAGCTTGGGTGGGGGCCCCACAGATACGCAGTATTTT,CASSLGGGPTDTQYF
-,TRBV5-1,-,TRBJ2-5,TGCGCCAGCAGCTTGGCCAGAGGCGGTAAAGAGACCCAGTACTTC,CASSLARGGKETQYF
-,TRBV5-1,TRBD1,TRBJ2-7,TGCGCCAGCAGCTACTCGGGACAGACTTACTCCTACGAGCAGTACTTC,CASSYSGQTYSYEQYF
many,TRBV18,-,TRBJ1-5,TGTGCCAGCTCACTTCACCAGGGAAGTGATCAGCCCCAGCATTTT,CASSLHQGSDQPQHF
-,TRBV7-2,TRBD1,TRBJ1-1,TGTGCCAGCAGCTTAGCGCCAACAGGGGGTCCCACTGAAGCTTTCTTT,CASSLAPTGGPTEAFF